The 5 T cell receptor beta chains in this list originate from one sample, sequenced in a study of blood T cell repertoires in COVID-19. The method was immunoSEQ multiplex PCR; TCRdb's version includes in-frame clones alone and lacks a portion of them. Of around 160,000 clones listed, around 81% are singletons. The specimen was peripheral blood. Source of these receptors: a man between 60 and 70 years old with active or convalescent COVID-19.

V gene TRBV7-9 combines with J gene TRBJ2-7; D might be TRBD2 (6 bases). The CDR3 sequence is 12 residues long. With 8 bases removed from V and 5 bases from J, the gap between germline ends came to 13 bases. Looked up from germline, CDR1 is SEHNR and CDR2 is FQNEAQ (reference sequence). The CDR3, as DNA: TGTGCCAGCTCCTGGGCGGGAAACGAGCAGTACTTC. It is translated as CASSWAGNEQYF.

Only one count was recorded for this clone. J is TRBJ2-1 and V is TRBV9; TRBD2 agrees at 14 bases. V lost 4 bases, J lost 1 base, and 10 bases stayed unmatched. The CDR3 length is 19 residues. CDR1 and CDR2 from the germline V gene are SGDLS and YYNGEE. DNA of the CDR3: TGTGCCAGCAGCCCCACCGGGACTAGCGGGAGAGGGTCCTACAATGAGCAGTTCTTC. The encoded protein is CASSPTGTSGRGSYNEQFF. Together with reference TRBV9 and TRBJ2-1, the CDR3 gives the full variable domain: DSGVTQTPKHLITATGQRVTLRCSPRSGDLSVYWYQQSLDQGLQFLIQYYNGEERAKGNILERFSAQQFPDLHSELNLSSLELGDSALYFCASSPTGTSGRGSYNEQFFGPGTRLTVL.

V usage is TRBV13 and J usage is TRBJ2-1, with TRBD2 identical over 11 bases. J gave up 9 bases and V 3 bases, and 7 bases lay outside the gene matches. Per germline, CDR1 PRHDT and CDR2 FYEKMQ (reference sequence). The length of the CDR3 is 15 residues. This CDR3 is CASSLVSGRAVEQFF. In DNA, the CDR3 is TGTGCCAGCAGCTTGGTTAGCGGGAGGGCCGTTGAGCAGTTCTTC.

The J gene is TRBJ1-1, the V gene TRBV27; D is perhaps TRBD1 (6 bases). The CDR3 contains 14 residues. Germline V gene sequence: CDR1 MNHEY, CDR2 SMNVEV (reference sequence). Between the trimmed V and J ends, which lost 7 bases and 1 base, there was a span of 13 bases. The CDR3 nucleotides read TGTGCCAGCAATAACAGGGCGAAGAACACTGAAGCTTTCTTT. This codes for CASNNRAKNTEAFF.

Only a few counts were recorded for this clone. The chain has TRBV27 and TRBJ1-5; D may be TRBD1 (5 bases). The CDR3 is made up of 15 amino acids. Germline V gene lookup returns CDR1 MNHEY and CDR2 SMNVEV (reference sequence). Deletions cut 4 bases from V and 6 bases from J, with 16 bases between. The CDR3 DNA sequence: TGTGCCAGCAGTTCCGCAGGGATGTCGACTCAGCCCCAGCATTTT. It codes for CASSSAGMSTQPQHF.